This T cell receptor beta chain originates from a study of cytomegalovirus exposure and HLA in healthy donors (dated by TCRdb to the late 2010s). Concerning the study at large: According to a later analysis, one platform produced both the roughly 110 validation repertoires and the 666 repertoires of the first cohort. The study was designed to test whether signatures of past pathogen exposure could be identified by cataloging public T cell receptors. A separate validation cohort of some 130 different subjects was used in addition to the approximately 640-subject first cohort. The study combined high-throughput TCR immunosequencing, statistical association of individual TCRs with disease status, and machine learning to predict cytomegalovirus infection status.

Donors formed part of the validation cohort, which comprised 95 to 150 subjects and was distinct from the first cohort of 666 subjects. Libraries came from the immunoSEQ multiplex PCR assay. Per the original workflow: A statistical classification framework was built to diagnose cytomegalovirus status from the catalog of TCR beta chain sequences. This immuneACCESS table, as held by TCRdb, lists in-frame sequences with V and J called but not all clones. Of the missing ones, under half trace to an unresolved V gene in checked studies; the others have no known cause. V, J and clone size are taken as reported in that table, and D and trimming were inferred from the DNA itself. A total of approximately 150,000 clones appear in this sample, 86% of them only once. Jointly, the top ten make up roughly 2.6% of the sample. Details on this clone: Its cognate antigen has yet to be identified. There are no base qualities to consult, and no much larger clone falls within one base.

Overall results and qualifications from the work: While some public TCRs were present in many individuals, most TCR sequences turned up only very rarely across donors. The study gave a list of 150 to 200 TCR beta chains associated with cytomegalovirus. A later analysis found that TCRs clustered in the first cohort also tended to co-occur in the roughly 120 validation repertoires, with 90% to 95% of cluster scores above 0. In both the original and validation cohorts, the classifier was reported to diagnose cytomegalovirus status with high specificity and sensitivity. In vitro tests confirmed that a few of the cytomegalovirus-associated TCR beta chains recognize cytomegalovirus antigens. The validation cohort had no HLA typing available for a later analysis, so co-occurrence within that cohort was assessed over all 130 or so repertoires. It was suggested by the authors that the approach could potentially be generalized to other disease states and immunological phenotypes.

According to the germline V gene, CDR1 reads SNHLY and CDR2 reads FYNNEI. The CDR3 runs 12 residues from the cysteine to the phenylalanine. Only CDR3 DNA is held: 36 bases, read in frame from base 1. V loses 4 bases, J loses 4 bases, and the germline ends lie 7 bases apart. This TCR was recovered from a man aged 18 to 35 in good health and CMV-seropositive. This chain joins TRBV2 to TRBJ1-2; the best D guess is TRBD1, with 5 bases matching. The source material was PBMCs. The sequenced DNA is TGTGCCAGCAGTGGACAGCTCTATGGCTACACCTTC. It translates to CASSGQLYGYTF.